These 10 T cell receptor beta chains were all obtained from the same sample, sequenced in a study of post-analysis software for immune sequencing data. General observations from the study: Compared with controls, patients had more of five TRBV segments, including TRBV5-6, TRBV5-1 and TRBV20-1.

These receptors have no identified antigens. TCR beta cDNA libraries had unique molecular identifiers. TCRdb reprocessed the PCR reads with MiXCR, giving one entry per CDR3 protein. The sample records about 820,000 distinct CDR3 sequences, under 70% being singletons. The sequenced sample was blood. These receptors were taken from a girl between 10 and 17 years old with multiple sclerosis.

This chain links TRBV5-1 with TRBJ1-1, with D unclear. Germline CDR1 SGHRS, CDR2 YFSETQ. The length of the CDR3 is 11 residues. Trimming pared 6 bases from V and 2 bases from J, leaving 5 bases between. The CDR3 reads CASNHNTEAFF. The CDR3 DNA follows: TGCGCCAGCAACCACAACACTGAAGCTTTCTTT.

This clonotype has a handful of counts. The genes are TRBV29-1 and TRBJ2-7; D unresolved. This CDR3 is 15 amino acids long. V was clipped by 4 bases and J by 0 bases, with 16 bases between them. The germline gives CDR1 SQVTM, CDR2 ANQGSEA. For the CDR3, the DNA is TGCAGCGTTGTCTTGGCGGCAGCCTTCTCCTACGAGCAGTACTTC. Its protein product is CSVVLAAAFSYEQYF.

This clonotype has only a few counts. The chain joins TRBV5-1 to TRBJ2-7; TRBD1 agrees at 10 bases. Germline trimming cut 4 bases from V and 5 bases from J; bases unmatched to any gene: 6. This CDR3 is built from 14 residues. Germline-derived CDR1 and CDR2 are SGHRS and YFSETQ. CDR3 sequence (DNA): TGCGCCAGCAGCCCCAAAGGGACAGGGGACGAGCAGTACTTC. The encoded protein is CASSPKGTGDEQYF.

The chain is built from TRBV12-3 or TRBV12-4 and TRBJ2-7; D might be TRBD1 or TRBD2, each matching 5 bases. The tail of the sequence fits TRBJ2-5 better, so the J call may be wrong. CDR3 length equals 14 residues. The CDR3 DNA sequence: TGTGCCAGCAGCTCAAAGTGGGGGTACGCGACCCAGTACTTC. This codes for CASSSKWGYATQYF.

V usage is TRBV7-8 and J usage is TRBJ2-7; D gene unclear. Trimming pared 1 base from V and 2 bases from J, leaving 9 bases between. The CDR3 covers 14 residues. Germline lookup yields CDR1 SGHVS and CDR2 FQNEAQ. The CDR3 here is CASSLVDWTYEQYF. In DNA, the CDR3 is TGTGCCAGCAGCTTAGTTGACTGGACCTACGAGCAGTACTTC.

This clonotype came up a few times. The J gene is TRBJ2-7, the V gene TRBV15, with TRBD2 matching over 9 bases. The CDR3 covers 16 residues. Germline CDR1 LNHNV, CDR2 YYDKDF (reference sequence). The trim removed 0 bases at V and 0 bases at J, leaving 3 bases unmatched. The CDR3: CATSRDRLAVSYEQYF. The CDR3 nucleotides are TGTGCCACCAGCAGAGACCGACTAGCGGTCTCCTACGAGCAGTACTTC.

V gene TRBV4-1 combines with J gene TRBJ2-1; TRBD2 matches at 12 bases. Germline-derived CDR1 and CDR2 are MGHRA and YSYEKL. The junction had 8 bases not matched to a gene; V was cut back by 5 bases and J by 9 bases. The CDR3 covers 15 residues. The chain's CDR3 is CASSVTSGRSGEQFF. The CDR3 DNA sequence: TGCGCCAGCAGCGTCACTAGCGGGAGGTCTGGTGAGCAGTTCTTC.

V and J are TRBV5-5 and TRBJ1-2; a weak D match, TRBD1 (5 bases). V lost 4 bases, J lost 4 bases, and 17 bases lay in between. In germline, CDR1 is SGHKS, CDR2 YYEKEE (reference sequence). The CDR3 consists of 15 residues. The CDR3 here is CASSEGRTAGYGYTF. The CDR3 bases are TGTGCCAGCAGCGAGGGACGGACCGCGGGCTATGGCTACACCTTC.

This clonotype was detected a few times. The gene calls are TRBV7-9 and TRBJ2-7; D gene uncertain. V was shortened by 1 base and J by 0 bases, with 7 bases between the two germline ends. Germline loops: CDR1 SEHNR, CDR2 FQNEAQ (reference sequence). The CDR3 runs 14 residues. In DNA form, the CDR3 reads TGTGCCAGCAGCTTAGATAGGCTCTCCTACGAGCAGTACTTC. It translates to CASSLDRLSYEQYF.

The chain uses TRBV29-1 and TRBJ2-1, with D tentatively TRBD1 (5 bases). The germline V gene encodes CDR1 SQVTM and CDR2 ANQGSEA. This CDR3 spans 20 amino acids. Trimming left V 4 bases short and J 4 bases short, with 32 bases between. The CDR3 loop is CSVGLRSGYATGLNYNEQFF. CDR3 DNA sequence: TGCAGCGTTGGATTGCGGTCAGGGTACGCCACCGGGCTTAATTACAATGAGCAGTTCTTC.